This T cell receptor beta chain derives from a study of PD-1 blockade in classical Hodgkin lymphoma. Whole-study findings and limits: At baseline, newly diagnosed patients reportedly showed less TCR diversity than healthy donors.

Repertoires were generated with immunoSEQ multiplex PCR, while TCRdb's copy carries only in-frame clones and drops some. The sample has about 7,000 clones; about four fifths are singletons. This sample's time point: newly diagnosed, previously untreated cHL patient sample. This clone was detected only once. Its antigen is currently unknown. CDR3 length equals 15 residues. The germline V gene encodes CDR1 SGHRS and CDR2 YFSETQ. V was shortened by 3 bases and J by 0 bases, with 12 bases between the two germline ends. The sequence came from a human donor with classical Hodgkin lymphoma. The sample consisted of peripheral blood mononuclear cells (PBMCs). The chain joins TRBV5-1 to TRBJ2-5, with D possibly called TRBD1 or TRBD2 (5 bases each). CDR3 bases: TGCGCCAGCAGCTCAGGGACGGTGAACCAAGAGACCCAGTACTTC. This encodes CASSSGTVNQETQYF. Based on the CDR3 plus reference TRBV5-1 and TRBJ2-5, the full variable domain is KAGVTQTPRYLIKTRGQQVTLSCSPISGHRSVSWYQQTPGQGLQFLFEYFSETQRNKGNFPGRFSGRQFSNSRSEMNVSTLELGDSALYLCASSSGTVNQETQYFGPGTRLLVL.